What follows are 25 T cell receptor beta chains derived from one specimen sequenced in a study of blood T cell repertoires in COVID-19. Data came from immunoSEQ multiplex PCR; TCRdb stores just in-frame clones and leaves some out. The sample records 160,000 or so clones, roughly 81% being singletons. The specimen was peripheral blood. The receptors shown here come from a woman aged 50 to 60 with COVID-19, enrolled during active disease.

Concerning this clone itself: This same CDR3 is encoded by further DNA sequences in the sample. V usage is TRBV6-5 and J usage is TRBJ1-5; perhaps TRBD1 as D (6 bases). CDR1 is MNHEY and CDR2 is SVGAGI in the germline V gene. Trimming took off 4 bases at V and 7 bases at J, with 8 bases between the two ends. This CDR3 contains 12 residues. The CDR3 nucleotides read TGTGCCAGCAGTTCTACAGGGCAGCCCCAGCATTTT. Its protein product is CASSSTGQPQHF.

V gene TRBV6-5 combines with J gene TRBJ1-2, with D perhaps TRBD1 (6 bases). The CDR3 consists of 15 residues. Deletions cut 8 bases from V and 2 bases from J, with 18 bases between. CDR1 is MNHEY, CDR2 SVGAGI, per germline. DNA of the CDR3: TGTGCCAGCGGATTACAAGACAGGCCCAACTATGGCTACACCTTC. It yields the protein CASGLQDRPNYGYTF.

This chain uses TRBV7-3 with TRBJ1-1; TRBD1 matches 8 bases. CDR3 length: 16 amino acids. Germline CDR1 is SGHTA and CDR2 is FQGTGA. Trimming removed 0 bases from V and 1 base from J; junction bases left unmatched: 4. CDR3 protein: CASSLTPGQANTEAFF. In DNA form, the CDR3 reads TGTGCCAGCAGCTTAACCCCGGGACAGGCGAACACTGAAGCTTTCTTT. The whole variable domain, remainder taken from reference TRBV7-3 and TRBJ1-1, is GAGVSQTPSNKVTEKGKYVELRCDPISGHTALYWYRQSLGQGPEFLIYFQGTGAADDSGLPNDRFFAVRPEGSVSTLKIQRTERGDSAVYLCASSLTPGQANTEAFFGQGTRLTVV.

V is TRBV7-2 and J is TRBJ1-3; a possible D gene is TRBD1 (5 bases). Per germline, CDR1 SGHTA and CDR2 FQGNSA. This CDR3 comprises 13 residues. V dropped 0 bases and J dropped 10 bases, with 10 bases sitting between them. CDR3: CASSLAQGITIYF. CDR3 in DNA: TGTGCCAGCAGCTTAGCCCAGGGAATTACCATATATTTT.

V gene TRBV6-2 or TRBV6-3 combines with J gene TRBJ2-5; TRBD1 agrees at 8 bases. The CDR3 loop spans 14 amino acids. CDR1 MNHEY and CDR2 SVGEGT come from the germline V gene. V lost 3 bases and J lost 5; bases outside the gene matches: 5. The CDR3 bases are TGTGCCAGCAGTTATTCAGGGGGCATGGAGACCCAGTACTTC. This encodes CASSYSGGMETQYF.

Written as DNA, the CDR3 is TGTGCCAGCAGTACGACAGGGGGAGAAGAGACCCAGTACTTC. Encoded protein: CASSTTGGEETQYF. The chain joins TRBV7-3 to TRBJ2-5, with 9 bases identical to TRBD1. The CDR3 totals 14 residues. The germline V gene has CDR1 SGHTA and CDR2 FQGTGA. Trimming took 6 bases from V and 3 from J; bases not matched to a gene: 5.

V and J are TRBV30 and TRBJ1-2; D call uncertain. Germline V CDR1 and CDR2: GTSNPN, SVGIG (reference sequence). The CDR3 spans 13 residues. The V end was cut by 4 bases, the J end by 1 base, with 10 bases between. The CDR3 bases are TGTGCCTGGAAACGGGAGGATAACTATGGCTACACCTTC. This translates into CAWKREDNYGYTF.

The rearrangement links TRBV29-1 to TRBJ2-7, with D uncertain. The germline V gene encodes CDR1 SQVTM and CDR2 ANQGSEA. The CDR3 is 11 residues long. V was cut by 4 bases and J by 5 bases, with 9 bases left in between. The CDR3 is CSVATSDEQYF. DNA for the CDR3: TGCAGCGTTGCTACGTCGGACGAGCAGTACTTC.

The chain joins TRBV18 to TRBJ2-5, with D maybe TRBD2 (6 bases). CDR1 and CDR2 from the germline V gene are KGHSH and LQKENI. The V and J ends lost 6 bases and 5 bases respectively, with 7 bases between them. The CDR3 sequence is 11 residues long. CDR3 in amino acids: CASSAGETQYF. Here the CDR3 DNA reads TGTGCCAGCTCGGCGGGGGAGACCCAGTACTTC.

This clone was seen more than once but under ten times. This sequence joins TRBV20-1 and TRBJ1-2, with no clear D. This CDR3 is built from 11 residues. Per germline, CDR1 DFQATT and CDR2 SNEGSKA (reference sequence). Trimming left V 1 base short and J 4 bases short, with 4 bases between. CDR3 amino acids: CSARVIYGYTF. For the CDR3, the DNA is TGCAGTGCTAGAGTCATCTATGGCTACACCTTC.

The chain combines TRBV18 with TRBJ2-1; 11 nucleotides line up with TRBD1. V shed 11 bases, J shed 7 bases, and the junction held 10 bases outside the gene matches. From germline, CDR1 is KGHSH and CDR2 LQKENI. This CDR3 contains 14 residues. The CDR3 spells CASETGQGVNEQFF. The DNA for the CDR3 is TGTGCCTCAGAGACGGGACAGGGGGTAAATGAGCAGTTCTTC.

This chain links TRBV7-9 with TRBJ2-3, with 9 bases aligning to TRBD2. The CDR3 extends over 16 amino acids. The V and J ends lost 4 bases and 3 bases, in that order; junction bases with no gene match: 8. In germline, CDR1 is SEHNR, CDR2 FQNEAQ (reference sequence). The CDR3 reads CASSSSQRGETDTQYF. The CDR3, as DNA: TGTGCCAGCAGCTCGAGCCAGCGGGGGGAAACAGATACGCAGTATTTT.

The V and J genes are TRBV2 and TRBJ2-5, with D perhaps matching TRBD1 (8 bases). The germline V gene has CDR1 SNHLY and CDR2 FYNNEI. The CDR3 extends over 14 amino acids. Trimming cost V 10 bases and J 2 bases, with 17 bases left between them. The CDR3 DNA follows: TGTGCCACCTCAGACAGGGGAGGGCAAGAGACCCAGTACTTC. Residues: CATSDRGGQETQYF.

The V gene is TRBV5-1, the J gene TRBJ2-7; perhaps TRBD1 as D (6 bases). CDR3 length equals 14 residues. V was cut by 2 bases and J by 1 base, with 10 bases left in between. Germline V CDR1 and CDR2: SGHRS, YFSETQ. The CDR3 loop reads CASSFRDISYEQYF. CDR3 DNA sequence: TGCGCCAGCAGCTTCCGGGACATTTCCTACGAGCAGTACTTC.

The chain joins TRBV27 to TRBJ1-6; possibly TRBD1 for D (5 bases). V dropped 4 bases and J dropped 2 bases, with 15 bases sitting between them. The V gene's germline CDR1 is MNHEY and CDR2 SMNVEV (reference sequence). The CDR3 runs to 17 residues. In DNA form, the CDR3 reads TGTGCCAGCAGTTCCGTGGGGGGTCGCACCTATAATTCACCCCTCCACTTT. Protein sequence: CASSSVGGRTYNSPLHF.

This clone was counted between two and nine times. This chain joins TRBV18 and TRBJ1-5, with 7 bases lining up with TRBD1. The CDR3 is 16 amino acids. Germline V CDR1 and CDR2: KGHSH, LQKENI. With 3 bases clipped from V and 0 bases from J, the junction kept 5 bases outside the gene matches. The CDR3 bases are TGTGCCAGCTCACCCCAGGGGGGCGGTAGCAATCAGCCCCAGCATTTT. Translation: CASSPQGGGSNQPQHF.

This clone was seen a single time. This chain connects TRBV7-6 to TRBJ1-1, with 10 positions matching TRBD1. This CDR3 is 16 amino acids long. J lost 4 bases, V lost 1 base, and 6 bases had no gene match. Germline V gives CDR1 SGHVS, CDR2 FNYEAQ. CDR3 region: CASSLVGTGVSTEAFF. The CDR3 nucleotides are TGTGCCAGCAGCTTAGTCGGGACAGGGGTTTCCACTGAAGCTTTCTTT.

The gene calls are TRBV10-2 and TRBJ2-7; TRBD2 aligns across 9 bases. Germline CDR1 WSHSY, CDR2 SAAADI. The CDR3 is 15 residues long. J was trimmed by 3 bases and V by 8 bases; bases with no gene match: 11. In DNA, the CDR3 is TGCGCCAGCCTGGAAATTAGCGGGGGATTCTACGAGCAGTACTTC. This codes for CASLEISGGFYEQYF.

This chain joins TRBV7-9 and TRBJ2-1, with D possibly being TRBD1 (6 bases). Germline V gene data show CDR1 as SEHNR and CDR2 as FQNEAQ (reference sequence). V was trimmed by 1 base and J by 3 bases, leaving 10 bases between them. The CDR3 runs to 15 residues. The CDR3 here is CASSLVGGVYNEQFF. The CDR3, as DNA: TGTGCCAGCAGCTTAGTAGGGGGTGTCTACAATGAGCAGTTCTTC.

The rearrangement links TRBV27 to TRBJ2-5; D may be TRBD1 (6 bases). Germline V gene sequence: CDR1 MNHEY, CDR2 SMNVEV (reference sequence). V lost 4 bases and J 1 base, leaving 10 bases between the germline ends. The CDR3 contains 14 residues. CDR3 loop: CASSSGQFQETQYF. CDR3 DNA sequence: TGTGCCAGCAGTTCCGGACAGTTCCAAGAGACCCAGTACTTC.

In this sample, this clone turned up once. The chain is built from TRBV4-2 and TRBJ2-5, with D hard to call. Per the germline V gene, CDR1 is LGHNA and CDR2 is YNFKEQ. The V end was cut by 4 bases, the J end by 3 bases, with 12 bases between. CDR3 size: 14 residues. In DNA form, the CDR3 reads TGTGCCAGCAGCCTCGGTTTGCCGGAAGAGACCCAGTACTTC. Translating gives CASSLGLPEETQYF.

This chain joins TRBV3-1 (or the pseudogene TRBV3-2) and TRBJ1-2; D is ambiguous. The CDR3 loop spans 11 amino acids. The germline CDR1 and CDR2 sequences are LGHDT and YNNKEL (reference sequence). V lost 3 bases, J lost 4 bases, and 3 bases lay in between. CDR3: CASSQSYGYTF. The CDR3 nucleotides read TGTGCCAGCAGCCAGAGCTATGGCTACACCTTC.

The chain has TRBV6-5 and TRBJ2-7; 9 bases align to TRBD2. Trimming cost V 8 bases and J 5 bases; bases outside gene matches: 7. The CDR3 totals 13 residues. Germline CDR1 is MNHEY and CDR2 is SVGAGI. CDR3 coding DNA: TGTGCCAGCCGCGGGGGGGTCTACCACGAGCAGTACTTC. This gives the protein CASRGGVYHEQYF.

This sequence joins TRBV6-5 and TRBJ1-1, with a possible D match to TRBD1 (6 bases). The V and J ends lost 5 bases and 3 bases respectively, with 10 bases between them. The germline V gene has CDR1 MNHEY and CDR2 SVGAGI. The CDR3 extends over 13 amino acids. CDR3: CASSPNRDTEAFF. The CDR3 DNA follows: TGTGCCAGCAGTCCTAACAGGGACACTGAAGCTTTCTTT.

This clone showed up just once. The chain links TRBV12-3 or TRBV12-4 to TRBJ1-1; possibly TRBD1 for D (5 bases). Trimming removed 3 bases at V and 8 bases at J, with 13 bases between. This CDR3 has 13 amino acids. The CDR3: CASSLEGPGEAFF. The CDR3 DNA sequence: TGTGCCAGCAGTTTGGAGGGGCCGGGGGAAGCTTTCTTT.